Sequencing of this TCR beta chain was carried out in a study of control samples from healthy donors and cancer patients. Germline values: CDR1 SNHLY, CDR2 FYNNEI. The V end lost 8 bases, the J end lost 3 bases, and 17 bases lay between the germline ends. This CDR3 comprises 16 residues. TCRdb keeps only in-frame clones here, not all; method: immunoSEQ multiplex PCR. The table lists over 200,000 clones, roughly 87% of them singletons. The sequence was collected from a woman in her sixties with lung cancer. The specimen was PBMCs. The gene calls are TRBV2 and TRBJ1-6; D possibly corresponds to TRBD1 (5 bases). The CDR3 sequence: CASQSTTGYYNSPLHF. The CDR3 nucleotides are TGTGCCAGCCAATCAACCACAGGATACTATAATTCACCCCTCCACTTT.